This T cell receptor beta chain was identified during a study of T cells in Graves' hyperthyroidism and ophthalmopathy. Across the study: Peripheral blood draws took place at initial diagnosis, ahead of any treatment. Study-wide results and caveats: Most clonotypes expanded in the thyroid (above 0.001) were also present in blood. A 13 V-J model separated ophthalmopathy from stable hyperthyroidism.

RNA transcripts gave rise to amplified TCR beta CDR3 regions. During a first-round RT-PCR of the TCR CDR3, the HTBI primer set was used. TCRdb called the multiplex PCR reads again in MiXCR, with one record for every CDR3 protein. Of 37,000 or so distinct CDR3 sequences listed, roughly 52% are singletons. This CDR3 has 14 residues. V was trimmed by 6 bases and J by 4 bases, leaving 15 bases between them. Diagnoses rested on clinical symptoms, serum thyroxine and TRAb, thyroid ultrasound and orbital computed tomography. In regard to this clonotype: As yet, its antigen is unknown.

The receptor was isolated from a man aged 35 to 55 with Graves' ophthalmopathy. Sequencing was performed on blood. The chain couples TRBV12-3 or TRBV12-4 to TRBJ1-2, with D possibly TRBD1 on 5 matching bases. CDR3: CASSATGLSYGYTF. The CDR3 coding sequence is TGTGCCAGCAGCGCGACGGGGCTCAGCTATGGCTACACCTTC.